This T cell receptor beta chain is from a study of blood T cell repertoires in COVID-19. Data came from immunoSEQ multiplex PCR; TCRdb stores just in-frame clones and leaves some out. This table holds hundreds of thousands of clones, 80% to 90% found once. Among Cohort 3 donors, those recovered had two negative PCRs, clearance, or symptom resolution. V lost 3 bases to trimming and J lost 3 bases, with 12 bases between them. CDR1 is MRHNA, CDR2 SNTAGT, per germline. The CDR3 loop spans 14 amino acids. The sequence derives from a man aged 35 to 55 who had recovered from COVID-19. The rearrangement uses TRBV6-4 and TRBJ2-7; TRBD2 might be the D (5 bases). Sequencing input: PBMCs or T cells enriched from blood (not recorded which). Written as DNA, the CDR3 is TGTGCCAGCAGTGAGAGGGTTAGGAACTACGAGCAGTACTTC. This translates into CASSERVRNYEQYF.